This T cell receptor (beta chain) is drawn from a study of blood T cell repertoires in COVID-19. About the study: The United States, Italy and Spain provided the acute and convalescent COVID-19 samples. PBMCs, B-cell-depleted T cells, or T cells provided the cDNA or gDNA that made up the material.

As originally analysed: Estimates of nucleated cell counts were drawn from the amplification of reference gene primers. Sequencing used immunoSEQ multiplex PCR; TCRdb keeps in-frame clones, though not all of them. V and J calls and clone size are as listed in that table; D and trimming were resolved from the DNA. Among under 200,000 clones listed, more than 70% were seen once. Germline V gene sequence: CDR1 SGHRS, CDR2 YFSETQ. The CDR3 is 13 residues long. V lost 0 bases and J lost 6; bases outside the gene matches: 2. The TCR sequence derives from a woman in her 70s who had recovered from COVID-19. Sequenced sample: peripheral blood. The chain is built from TRBV5-1 and TRBJ1-1; TRBD1 matches at 7 bases. Written as DNA, the CDR3 is TGCGCCAGCAGCTTGGGAGGGGGCCCTGAAGCTTTCTTT. Translating it yields CASSLGGGPEAFF.